Below, 21 T cell receptor beta chains from the same sample are listed, as sequenced in a study of T cell responses to AZD1222 COVID-19 vaccine. Profiling relied on immunoSEQ multiplex PCR, and the TCRdb table lists in-frame clones only, not all of them. The sample records approximately 110,000 clones, 87% being singletons. This specimen consisted of peripheral blood, obtained 28 days after the second AZD1222 dose. The receptors here all came from an adult who received the AZD1222 COVID-19 vaccine.

The chain carries TRBV28 and TRBJ1-2; D unclear. V was pared by 3 bases and J by 4 bases, with 6 bases between. This CDR3 has 12 residues. Germline V CDR1 and CDR2: MDHEN, SYDVKM. The CDR3 reads CASSFLAYGYTF. The CDR3 DNA reads as TGTGCCAGCAGTTTTCTCGCCTATGGCTACACCTTC.

V and J are TRBV5-1 and TRBJ2-1; D possibly matches TRBD1 or TRBD2 (6 bases each). The CDR3 is 15 amino acids. Germline CDR1 and CDR2: SGHRS and YFSETQ. Trimming removed 0 bases from V and 6 bases from J, with 13 bases in between. The CDR3 is CASSLELGGGNEQFF. CDR3 DNA: TGCGCCAGCAGCTTGGAACTAGGAGGGGGCAATGAGCAGTTCTTC.

V usage is TRBV6-5 and J usage is TRBJ2-3; D not certain. Germline V CDR1 and CDR2: MNHEY, SVGAGI. The V gene lost 5 bases and the J gene lost 6 bases, with 9 bases spanning the gap. The length of the CDR3 is 12 residues. The CDR3 region has the DNA TGTGCCAGCAGTCAGACCCACGATACGCAGTATTTT. Encoded protein: CASSQTHDTQYF.

The CDR3 is CASSLGAQGADTEAFF. The CDR3 DNA sequence: TGTGCCAGCAGCTTAGGGGCACAGGGAGCGGACACTGAAGCTTTCTTT. The V and J genes are TRBV13 and TRBJ1-1; D might be TRBD1 (6 bases). The V end lost 0 bases, the J end lost 3 bases, and 14 bases lay between the germline ends. The germline gives CDR1 PRHDT, CDR2 FYEKMQ (reference sequence). This CDR3 has 16 residues.

This sequence joins TRBV5-1 and TRBJ2-2; no clear D gene. Per the germline V gene, CDR1 is SGHRS and CDR2 is YFSETQ. The V gene lost 2 bases and the J gene lost 7 bases, with 12 bases spanning the gap. The CDR3 extends over 14 amino acids. CDR3 loop: CASSFGPVGGELFF. The CDR3 coding sequence is TGCGCCAGCAGCTTCGGGCCGGTGGGCGGGGAGCTGTTTTTT.

The chain is built from TRBV28 and TRBJ1-1, with a tentative D call TRBD1 (5 bases). The CDR3 has 17 residues. Trimming took 7 bases from V and 5 from J, leaving 26 bases between them. CDR1 is MDHEN, CDR2 SYDVKM, per germline. CDR3 residues: CASIRRVFGARGTEAFF. The CDR3 coding sequence is TGTGCCAGCATTCGTAGGGTATTCGGGGCGAGGGGAACTGAAGCTTTCTTT.

The J gene is TRBJ1-2, the V gene TRBV19; a possible D gene is TRBD1 (6 bases). CDR3 size: 14 residues. Germline V gives CDR1 LNHDA, CDR2 SQIVND (reference sequence). The V end was cut by 5 bases, the J end by 8 bases, with 18 bases between. The CDR3 DNA reads TGTGCCAGTAGTCCCCCGGGACAACTGCAAGGCTACACCTTC. Amino acids: CASSPPGQLQGYTF.

This clone was detected once. The chain recombines TRBV9 with TRBJ2-1, with 11 bases that match TRBD2. J lost 4 bases, V lost 0 bases, and 9 bases had no gene match. The CDR3 loop spans 18 amino acids. CDR1 is SGDLS, CDR2 YYNGEE, per germline. The CDR3 DNA reads TGTGCCAGCAGCGTAGGGTTGGGGACTAGCGGAAAATACAATGAGCAGTTCTTC. Translation: CASSVGLGTSGKYNEQFF.

The V call is TRBV28, the J call TRBJ1-2; the match to TRBD1 covers 8 bases. The V and J ends lost 6 bases and 4 bases, in that order; junction bases with no gene match: 4. The germline V gene encodes CDR1 MDHEN and CDR2 SYDVKM. This CDR3 region has 13 residues. CDR3 sequence: CASRDRATYGYTF. The CDR3 DNA follows: TGTGCCAGCAGGGACAGGGCAACCTATGGCTACACCTTC.

The V gene is TRBV9, the J gene TRBJ2-2, with 7 bases aligning to TRBD2. Germline trimming cut 9 bases from V and 4 bases from J; bases unmatched to any gene: 6. The CDR3 consists of 13 residues. The germline gives CDR1 SGDLS, CDR2 YYNGEE. DNA of the CDR3: TGTGCCACCGGAGGCGGGAGCACCGGGGAGCTGTTTTTT. Amino acids: CATGGGSTGELFF. Full variable domain (rest looked up from reference TRBV9 and TRBJ2-2): DSGVTQTPKHLITATGQRVTLRCSPRSGDLSVYWYQQSLDQGLQFLIQYYNGEERAKGNILERFSAQQFPDLHSELNLSSLELGDSALYFCATGGGSTGELFFGEGSRLTVL.

The chain uses TRBV27 and TRBJ1-2, with 9 bases identical to TRBD1. Germline trimming cut 11 bases from V and 6 bases from J; bases unmatched to any gene: 7. CDR1 and CDR2 from the germline V gene are MNHEY and SMNVEV (reference sequence). The CDR3 loop spans 12 amino acids. CDR3 in amino acids: CASMGDRDGYTF. CDR3 in DNA: TGTGCCTCCATGGGGGACAGGGATGGCTACACCTTC.

V usage is TRBV15 and J usage is TRBJ2-3; a possible D gene is TRBD2 (6 bases). The CDR3 sequence is 17 residues long. Trimming removed 0 bases at V and 0 bases at J, with 13 bases between. Germline V gene lookup returns CDR1 LNHNV and CDR2 YYDKDF (reference sequence). CDR3 region: CATSRDHLEGSTDTQYF. CDR3 DNA sequence: TGTGCCACCAGCAGAGATCATTTGGAGGGGAGCACAGATACGCAGTATTTT.

The chain recombines TRBV30 with TRBJ2-7; D gene uncertain. Germline V gene lookup returns CDR1 GTSNPN and CDR2 SVGIG (reference sequence). V shed 0 bases and J shed 4 bases, with 7 bases lying between them. The CDR3 contains 12 residues. CDR3 amino acids: CAWSVVGYEQYF. Written as DNA, the CDR3 is TGTGCCTGGAGTGTGGTTGGTTACGAGCAGTACTTC. The variable domain in full, completed from reference TRBV30 and TRBJ2-7, reads SQTIHQWPATLVQPVGSPLSLECTVEGTSNPNLYWYRQAAGRGLQLLFYSVGIGQISSEVPQNLSASRPQDRQFILSSKKLLLSDSGFYLCAWSVVGYEQYFGPGTRLTVT.

The chain joins TRBV11-2 to TRBJ2-7; the match to TRBD1 covers 8 bases. Germline CDR1 reads SGHAT; CDR2 reads FQNNGV. V trimming: 3 bases; J trimming: 1 base; junction bases outside the gene matches: 2. The CDR3 has 14 residues. CDR3 protein: CASSFRDRSYEQYF. In DNA form, the CDR3 reads TGTGCCAGCAGCTTTCGGGACAGGTCCTACGAGCAGTACTTC.

CDR3 amino acids: CASSLALGRALSYNEQFF. CDR3 coding DNA: TGCGCCAGCAGCTTGGCTCTAGGGCGGGCCCTCTCCTACAATGAGCAGTTCTTC. The V gene is TRBV5-1, the J gene TRBJ2-1; D possibly corresponds to TRBD2 (5 bases). This CDR3 contains 18 residues. V was clipped by 0 bases and J by 0 bases, with 16 bases between them. CDR1 and CDR2 (germline): SGHRS, YFSETQ.

The rearrangement links TRBV5-4 to TRBJ2-2; no clear D gene. In germline, CDR1 is SGHNT, CDR2 YYREEE (reference sequence). V was shortened by 0 bases and J by 5 bases, with 11 bases between the two germline ends. The CDR3 spans 15 residues. The CDR3 sequence is CASSLVGRETGELFF. CDR3 bases: TGTGCCAGCAGCTTGGTCGGCAGAGAAACCGGGGAGCTGTTTTTT.

The gene calls are TRBV6-2 or TRBV6-3 and TRBJ2-7, with 13 bases lining up with TRBD2. After removal of 5 bases from V and 3 bases from J, the junction contained 4 bases not matched to a gene. Germline V lookup: CDR1 MNHEY, CDR2 SVGEGT. This CDR3 region has 15 residues. The CDR3 here is CASSTGTSGNYEQYF. CDR3 bases: TGTGCCAGCAGTACGGGGACTAGCGGGAACTACGAGCAGTACTTC.

This sequence joins TRBV5-8 and TRBJ1-1; D ambiguous. V lost 5 bases and J lost 3, with 11 bases in between. The CDR3 has 13 residues. Germline V gene sequence: CDR1 SGHTS, CDR2 YDEGEE. CDR3 protein: CASRKVGDTEAFF. CDR3 DNA: TGTGCCAGCAGGAAAGTTGGGGACACTGAAGCTTTCTTT.

The chain is built from TRBV28 and TRBJ1-5; D remains unclear. Germline V gene lookup returns CDR1 MDHEN and CDR2 SYDVKM. The CDR3 length is 13 residues. The V and J ends lost 3 bases and 5 bases respectively, with 8 bases between them. The CDR3 DNA sequence: TGTGCCAGCAGTTTGGATTCCTATCAGCCCCAGCATTTT. Protein sequence: CASSLDSYQPQHF.

The chain links TRBV6-2 or TRBV6-3 to TRBJ2-7, with 11 bases that match TRBD1. The germline V gene encodes CDR1 MNHEY and CDR2 SVGEGT. The V gene end was trimmed by 6 bases and the J gene end by 2 bases; junction bases not matched to a gene: 6. This CDR3 has 15 amino acids. DNA for the CDR3: TGTGCCAGCAGGCCTCGGGACAGGGGGACCTACGAGCAGTACTTC. It translates to CASRPRDRGTYEQYF.

The J gene is TRBJ1-2, the V gene TRBV29-1; TRBD1 might be the D (6 bases). The CDR3 spans 16 residues. Germline CDR1 is SQVTM and CDR2 is ANQGSEA. Trimming cost V 0 bases and J 3 bases, with 17 bases left between them. CDR3 coding DNA: TGCAGCGTTGAAGATCCCGGGGGGCGAAGGGACTATGGCTACACCTTC. Its protein is CSVEDPGGRRDYGYTF.